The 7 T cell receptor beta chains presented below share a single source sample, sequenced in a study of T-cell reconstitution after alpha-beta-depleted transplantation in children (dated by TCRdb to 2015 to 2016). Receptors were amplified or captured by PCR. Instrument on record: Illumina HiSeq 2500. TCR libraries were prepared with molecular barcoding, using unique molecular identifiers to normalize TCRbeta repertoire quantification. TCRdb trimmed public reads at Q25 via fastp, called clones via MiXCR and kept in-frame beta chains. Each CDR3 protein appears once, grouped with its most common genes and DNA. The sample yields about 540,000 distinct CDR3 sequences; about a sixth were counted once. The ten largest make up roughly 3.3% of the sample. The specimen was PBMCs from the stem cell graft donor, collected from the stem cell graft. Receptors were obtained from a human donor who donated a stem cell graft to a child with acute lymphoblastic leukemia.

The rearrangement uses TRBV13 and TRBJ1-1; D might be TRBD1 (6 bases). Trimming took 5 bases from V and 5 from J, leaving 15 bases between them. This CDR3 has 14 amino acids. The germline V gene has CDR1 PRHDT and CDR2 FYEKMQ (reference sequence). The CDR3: CASSPVGGGTEAFF. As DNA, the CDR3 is TGTGCCAGCAGCCCTGTGGGGGGCGGAACTGAAGCTTTCTTT.

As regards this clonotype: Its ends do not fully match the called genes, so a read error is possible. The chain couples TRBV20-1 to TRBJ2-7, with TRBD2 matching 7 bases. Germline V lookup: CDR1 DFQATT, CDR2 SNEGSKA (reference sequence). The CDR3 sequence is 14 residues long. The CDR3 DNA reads TGCAGTGCTAGCTCCGCTAGCGGACCCTACGACCAGTACTTC. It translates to CSASSASGPYDQYF.

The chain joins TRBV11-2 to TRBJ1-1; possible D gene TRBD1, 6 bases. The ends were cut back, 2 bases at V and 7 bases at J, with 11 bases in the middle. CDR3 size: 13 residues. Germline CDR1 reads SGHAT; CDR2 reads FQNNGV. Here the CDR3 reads CASSLKGGIEAFF. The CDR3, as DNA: TGTGCCAGCAGCTTAAAGGGGGGGATTGAAGCTTTCTTT. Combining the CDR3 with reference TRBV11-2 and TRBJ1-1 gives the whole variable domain EAGVAQSPRYKIIEKRQSVAFWCNPISGHATLYWYQQILGQGPKLLIQFQNNGVVDDSQLPKDRFSAERLKGVDSTLKIQPAKLEDSAVYLCASSLKGGIEAFFGQGTRLTVV.

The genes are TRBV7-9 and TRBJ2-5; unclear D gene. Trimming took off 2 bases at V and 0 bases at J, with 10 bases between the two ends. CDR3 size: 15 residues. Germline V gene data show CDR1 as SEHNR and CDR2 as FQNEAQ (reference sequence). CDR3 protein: CASSLNPANQETQYF. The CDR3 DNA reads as TGTGCCAGCAGCTTAAACCCGGCTAACCAAGAGACCCAGTACTTC.

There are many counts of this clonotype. The CDR3 DNA follows: TGCGCCAGCAGCTTGGAGCTAGTAGGCGAGCAGTACTTC. It is translated as CASSLELVGEQYF. This chain connects TRBV5-1 to TRBJ2-7; unclear D gene. V lost 0 bases and J 6 bases, leaving 10 bases between the germline ends. CDR1 and CDR2 from the germline V gene are SGHRS and YFSETQ. CDR3 length equals 13 residues.

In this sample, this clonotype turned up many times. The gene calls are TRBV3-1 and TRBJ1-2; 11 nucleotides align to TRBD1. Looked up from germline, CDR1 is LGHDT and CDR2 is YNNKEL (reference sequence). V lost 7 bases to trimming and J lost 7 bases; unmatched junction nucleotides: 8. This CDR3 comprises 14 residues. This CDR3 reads CASTPGQGEFGYTF. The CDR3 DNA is TGTGCCAGCACCCCGGGACAGGGGGAGTTTGGCTACACCTTC. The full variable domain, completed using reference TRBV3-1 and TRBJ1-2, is DTAVSQTPKYLVTQMGNDKSIKCEQNLGHDTMYWYKQDSKKFLKIMFSYNNKELIINETVPNRFSPKSPDKAHLNLHINSLELGDSAVYFCASTPGQGEFGYTFGSGTRLTVV.

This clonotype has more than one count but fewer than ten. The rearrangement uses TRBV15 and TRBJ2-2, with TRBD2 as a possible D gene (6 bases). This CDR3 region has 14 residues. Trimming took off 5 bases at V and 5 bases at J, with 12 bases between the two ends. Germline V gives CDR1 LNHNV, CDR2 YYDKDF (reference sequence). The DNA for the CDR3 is TGTGCCACCAGCTTAAACCGGGGGACCGGGGAGCTGTTTTTT. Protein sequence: CATSLNRGTGELFF.